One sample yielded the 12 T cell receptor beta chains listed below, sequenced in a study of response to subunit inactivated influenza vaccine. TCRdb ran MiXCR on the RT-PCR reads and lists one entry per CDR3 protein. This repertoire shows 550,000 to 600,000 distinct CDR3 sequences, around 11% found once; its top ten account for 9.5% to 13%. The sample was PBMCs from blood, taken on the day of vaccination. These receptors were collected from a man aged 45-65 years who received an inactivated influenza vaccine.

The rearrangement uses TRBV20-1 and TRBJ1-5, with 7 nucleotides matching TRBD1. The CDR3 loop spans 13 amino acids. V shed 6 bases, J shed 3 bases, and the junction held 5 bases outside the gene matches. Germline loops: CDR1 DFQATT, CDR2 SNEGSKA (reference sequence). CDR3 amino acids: CSARQGTNQPQHF. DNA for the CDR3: TGCAGTGCCAGACAGGGCACCAATCAGCCCCAGCATTTT.

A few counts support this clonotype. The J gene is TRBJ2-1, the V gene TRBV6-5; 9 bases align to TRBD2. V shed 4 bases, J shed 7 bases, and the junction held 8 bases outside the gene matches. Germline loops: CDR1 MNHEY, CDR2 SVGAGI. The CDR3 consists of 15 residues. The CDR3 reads CASSSVGLAKNEQFF. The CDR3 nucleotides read TGTGCCAGCAGTTCTGTCGGACTAGCGAAGAATGAGCAGTTCTTC.

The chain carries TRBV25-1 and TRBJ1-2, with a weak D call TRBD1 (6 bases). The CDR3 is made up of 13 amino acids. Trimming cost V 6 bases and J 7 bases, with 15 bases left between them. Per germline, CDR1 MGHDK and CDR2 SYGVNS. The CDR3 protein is CASRMGGAGGYTF. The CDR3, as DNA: TGTGCCAGCAGGATGGGGGGGGCTGGTGGCTACACCTTC.

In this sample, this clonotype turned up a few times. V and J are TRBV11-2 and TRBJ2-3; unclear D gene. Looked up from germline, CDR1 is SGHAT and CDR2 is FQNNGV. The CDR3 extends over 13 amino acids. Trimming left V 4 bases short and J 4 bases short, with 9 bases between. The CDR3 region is CASSWARADTQYF. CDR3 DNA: TGTGCCAGCAGCTGGGCTCGTGCAGATACGCAGTATTTT.

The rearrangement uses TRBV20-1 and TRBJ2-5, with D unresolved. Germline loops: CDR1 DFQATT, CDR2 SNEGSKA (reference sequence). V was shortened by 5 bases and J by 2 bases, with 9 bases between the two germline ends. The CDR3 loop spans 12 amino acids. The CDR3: CSAEYKQETQYF. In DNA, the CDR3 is TGCAGTGCTGAGTACAAACAAGAGACCCAGTACTTC.

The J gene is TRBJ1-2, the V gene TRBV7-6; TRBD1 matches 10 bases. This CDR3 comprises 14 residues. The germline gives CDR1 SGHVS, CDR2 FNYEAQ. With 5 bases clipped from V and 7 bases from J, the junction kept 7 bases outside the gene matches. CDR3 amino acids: CASSRTGGLGGYTF. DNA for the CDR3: TGTGCCAGCAGCCGGACAGGGGGTTTGGGTGGCTACACCTTC.

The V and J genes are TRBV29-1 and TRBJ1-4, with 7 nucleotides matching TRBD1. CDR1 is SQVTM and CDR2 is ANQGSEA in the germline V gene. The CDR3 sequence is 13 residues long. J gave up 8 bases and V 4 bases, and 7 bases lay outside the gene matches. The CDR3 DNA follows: TGCAGCGTTGGTGCAGGGGGTGGAGAAAAACTGTTTTTT. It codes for CSVGAGGGEKLFF.

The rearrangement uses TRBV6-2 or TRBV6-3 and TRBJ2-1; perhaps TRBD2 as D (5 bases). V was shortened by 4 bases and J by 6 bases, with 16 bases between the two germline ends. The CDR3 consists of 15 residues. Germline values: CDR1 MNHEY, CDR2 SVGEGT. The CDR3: CASSLANRPVNEQFF. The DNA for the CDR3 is TGTGCCAGCAGTTTAGCGAACCGACCTGTCAATGAGCAGTTCTTC.

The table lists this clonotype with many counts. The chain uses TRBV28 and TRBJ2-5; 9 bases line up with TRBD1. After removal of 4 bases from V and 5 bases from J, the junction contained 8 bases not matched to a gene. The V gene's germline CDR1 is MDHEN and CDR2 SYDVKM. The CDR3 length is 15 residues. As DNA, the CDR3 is TGTGCCAGCAGTTCCTTGACAGGGGGGGTCGAGACCCAGTACTTC. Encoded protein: CASSSLTGGVETQYF.

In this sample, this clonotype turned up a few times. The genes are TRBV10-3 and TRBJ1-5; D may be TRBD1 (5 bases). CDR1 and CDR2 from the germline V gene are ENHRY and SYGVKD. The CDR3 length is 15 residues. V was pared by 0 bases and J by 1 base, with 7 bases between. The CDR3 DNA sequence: TGTGCCATCAGTGAGTCGGGGCAGAGCAATCAGCCCCAGCATTTT. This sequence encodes CAISESGQSNQPQHF.

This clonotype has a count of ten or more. DNA of the CDR3: TGCGCCAGTAGGAAGGACACCCTTATGAACACTGAAGCTTTCTTT. Its translation: CASRKDTLMNTEAFF. This chain uses TRBV5-1 with TRBJ1-1, with D maybe TRBD1 (5 bases). This CDR3 contains 15 residues. V was clipped by 8 bases and J by 0 bases, with 17 bases between them. Germline V gene lookup returns CDR1 SGHRS and CDR2 YFSETQ.

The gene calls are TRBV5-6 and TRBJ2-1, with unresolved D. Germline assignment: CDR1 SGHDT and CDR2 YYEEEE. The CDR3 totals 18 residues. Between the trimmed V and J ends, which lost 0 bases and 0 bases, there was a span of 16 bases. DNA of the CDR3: TGTGCCAGCAGCTTGGGGGCTTTTCCCCGGAGCTCCTACAATGAGCAGTTCTTC. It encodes CASSLGAFPRSSYNEQFF.